These 16 T cell receptor beta chains were all obtained from the same sample, sequenced in a study of graft-versus-host responses after intestinal transplantation. The antigens for these receptors are not known. TCRdb's copy holds only in-frame clones and misses some; the assay was immunoSEQ multiplex PCR. The sample has some 130,000 clones; just over 90% are singletons. Here the sequenced sample was unstimulated CD4+ T cells sorted from spleen or lymph node cells, taken before intestinal transplant. The receptor source for this set is a human donor who received an intestinal transplant.

This chain joins TRBV19 and TRBJ1-6; D is uncertain. Germline assignment: CDR1 LNHDA and CDR2 SQIVND (reference sequence). The CDR3 runs to 15 residues. V gave up 7 bases and J gave up 6 bases, with 16 bases separating them. The CDR3 is CASTYTVMSNSPLHF. Here the CDR3 DNA reads TGTGCCAGTACTTATACCGTAATGAGTAATTCACCCCTCCACTTT.

V is TRBV15 and J is TRBJ2-3; D is ambiguous. Per germline, CDR1 LNHNV and CDR2 YYDKDF (reference sequence). Trimming pared 0 bases from V and 2 bases from J, leaving 6 bases between. The length of the CDR3 is 14 residues. The CDR3 region has the DNA TGTGCCACCAGCAGAGACAGGTACACAGATACGCAGTATTTT. It encodes CATSRDRYTDTQYF.

The rearrangement uses TRBV7-2 and TRBJ2-2; TRBD1 is a possible D gene (6 bases). Germline loops: CDR1 SGHTA, CDR2 FQGNSA. There are 14 residues in the CDR3. V shed 1 base and J shed 6 bases, with 9 bases lying between them. The DNA of the CDR3 is TGTGCCAGCAGCTTAGGGGGGCGCCCCGGGGAGCTGTTTTTT. Protein sequence: CASSLGGRPGELFF.

The chain recombines TRBV4-1 with TRBJ2-1, with D unresolved. Trimming took off 4 bases at V and 8 bases at J, with 18 bases between the two ends. The CDR3 runs 15 residues. CDR1 and CDR2 (germline): MGHRA, YSYEKL. CDR3 coding DNA: TGCGCCAGCAGCCTCGAAGGTTCCTACGATGATGAGCAGTTCTTC. Amino acid sequence: CASSLEGSYDDEQFF.

Here the CDR3 DNA reads TGTGCCAGCAGCCAAGATACACAGGGTTGGGAGACCCAGTACTTC. Translating gives CASSQDTQGWETQYF. The chain uses TRBV4-2 and TRBJ2-5; TRBD1 is a possible D gene (6 bases). This CDR3 is 15 amino acids long. Germline CDR1 reads LGHNA; CDR2 reads YNFKEQ. V lost 0 bases to trimming and J lost 5 bases, with 13 bases between them.

The V and J genes are TRBV6-1 and TRBJ1-2; weak D call: TRBD1 (5 bases). The CDR3 has 13 amino acids. Looked up from germline, CDR1 is MNHNS and CDR2 is SASEGT. V was cut by 6 bases and J by 2 bases, with 10 bases left in between. DNA for the CDR3: TGTGCCAGCAGCGCCGACAGAAACTATGGCTACACCTTC. This codes for CASSADRNYGYTF.

V usage is TRBV5-6 and J usage is TRBJ2-1; D remains unclear. Germline assignment: CDR1 SGHDT and CDR2 YYEEEE. V gave up 3 bases and J gave up 4 bases, with 5 bases separating them. This CDR3 is built from 12 residues. For the CDR3, the DNA is TGTGCCAGCAGCTACGCGTACAATGAGCAGTTCTTC. This encodes CASSYAYNEQFF.

This chain connects TRBV6-6 to TRBJ1-1; D remains unclear. Germline V gives CDR1 MNHNY, CDR2 SVGAGI (reference sequence). Trimming pared 7 bases from V and 1 base from J, leaving 7 bases between. The CDR3 totals 12 residues. The CDR3 reads CASIGWNTEAFF. The CDR3 bases are TGTGCCAGCATTGGATGGAACACTGAAGCTTTCTTT.

V usage is TRBV9 and J usage is TRBJ1-3; maybe TRBD1 (5 bases). The ends were cut back, 0 bases at V and 8 bases at J, with 18 bases in the middle. CDR1 is SGDLS, CDR2 YYNGEE, per germline. This CDR3 contains 16 residues. The CDR3 DNA reads TGTGCCAGCAGCGTAGGGGGGGAGGAAAAATGGGACACCATATATTTT. Its protein product is CASSVGGEEKWDTIYF.

The rearrangement links TRBV4-1 to TRBJ1-6; D is perhaps TRBD1 (5 bases). The CDR3 covers 17 residues. CDR1 and CDR2 from the germline V gene are MGHRA and YSYEKL. V shed 1 base and J shed 6 bases, with 16 bases lying between them. This CDR3 reads CASSQAGGGYSNSPLHF. The CDR3 bases are TGCGCCAGCAGCCAAGCTGGGGGAGGATATTCTAATTCACCCCTCCACTTT.

This clone was found once. This chain uses TRBV29-1 with TRBJ1-2; TRBD1 is a possible D gene (6 bases). CDR1 and CDR2 (germline): SQVTM, ANQGSEA. The CDR3 runs 14 residues. Trimming left V 6 bases short and J 2 bases short, with 16 bases between. The CDR3 loop reads CSVAKQGLNYGYTF. For the CDR3, the DNA is TGCAGCGTAGCGAAACAGGGCTTGAACTATGGCTACACCTTC.

The chain links TRBV20-1 to TRBJ2-1; D uncertain. CDR3 length: 11 residues. Germline V gene data show CDR1 as DFQATT and CDR2 as SNEGSKA (reference sequence). V was cut by 0 bases and J by 8 bases, with 5 bases left in between. In nucleotides, the CDR3 is TGCAGTGCTAGAGAGATGGATGAGCAGTTCTTC. This translates into CSAREMDEQFF.

J is TRBJ2-3 and V is TRBV7-2; D not certain. The germline V gene has CDR1 SGHTA and CDR2 FQGNSA. This CDR3 contains 14 residues. V shed 3 bases and J shed 6 bases, with 13 bases lying between them. CDR3 DNA sequence: TGTGCCAGCAGCTTGAGGTGGACCCACGATACGCAGTATTTT. It is translated as CASSLRWTHDTQYF.

The chain joins TRBV11-1 to TRBJ2-3, with 8 bases fitting TRBD1. The CDR3 sequence is 16 residues long. The germline gives CDR1 SGHAT, CDR2 FQDESV (reference sequence). Trimming took 5 bases from V and 1 from J; bases not matched to a gene: 8. The CDR3 protein is CASSRTRTGRTDTQYF. The CDR3 DNA reads TGTGCCAGCAGCCGTACTAGGACAGGGCGCACAGATACGCAGTATTTT.

CDR3 protein: CASSTDRVGGEQYF. CDR3 coding DNA: TGTGCCAGTAGTACAGACAGGGTAGGAGGCGAGCAGTACTTC. V is TRBV19 and J is TRBJ2-7; 7 bases are a match to TRBD1. The CDR3 spans 14 residues. CDR1 and CDR2 (germline): LNHDA, SQIVND (reference sequence). J lost 6 bases, V lost 4 bases, and 9 bases had no gene match.

The J gene is TRBJ1-3, the V gene TRBV18; the D gene is possibly TRBD1 (6 bases). Trimming shortened V by 3 bases and J by 4 bases, and 13 bases separated the two germline ends. Germline V gene data show CDR1 as KGHSH and CDR2 as LQKENI. The CDR3 extends over 15 amino acids. CDR3 sequence: CASSPMRDTGNTIYF. In DNA form, the CDR3 reads TGTGCCAGCTCACCTATGCGGGACACAGGAAACACCATATATTTT.